This T cell receptor (beta chain) was identified in a study of CD8+CD57+ T cells in acquired aplastic anemia. Study-wide results and caveats: Comparison of patients with controls identified approximately 28 shared CD8+ CDR3 sequences.

Genomic DNA served as template for TCR beta VDJ and CDR3 profiling. TCRdb itself ran the reads through MiXCR, one entry per CDR3 protein. The sample comprises some 190,000 distinct CDR3 sequences, roughly half of which are singletons, and about 17% rests with the top ten. Turning to this clonotype: Its antigen is currently unknown.

Germline V gives CDR1 SNHLY, CDR2 FYNNEI. The CDR3 covers 14 residues. V gave up 4 bases and J gave up 6 bases; unmatched junction bases: 6. The sample consisted of sorted CD4+, CD8+, or CD8+CD57+ T cells (not recorded which) from PBMCs. The rearrangement links TRBV2 to TRBJ1-1; 9 bases match TRBD1. The origin of this receptor is a human donor in good health, serving as a control. CDR3: CASSGRDRDPEAFF. CDR3 DNA sequence: TGTGCCAGCAGTGGCCGGGACAGGGACCCTGAAGCTTTCTTT.